A single sample gave rise to the 20 T cell receptor beta chains below, sequenced in a study of OX40 agonist ivuxolimab in advanced cancers. Sequencing used immunoSEQ multiplex PCR; TCRdb keeps in-frame clones, though not all of them. This table has roughly 90,000 clones, approximately 90% appearing once. The starting material was CD4+ or CD8+ T cells sorted from blood, obtained in a trial of the OX40 agonist ivuxolimab. These receptors were taken from an adult with an advanced solid tumor such as melanoma, head and neck, liver or kidney cancer.

This chain links TRBV19 with TRBJ2-3; no definite D call. The CDR3 is made up of 15 amino acids. The germline V gene encodes CDR1 LNHDA and CDR2 SQIVND (reference sequence). The ends were cut back, 6 bases at V and 0 bases at J, with 13 bases in the middle. Written as DNA, the CDR3 is TGTGCCAGTAGGAAGGTCGCCTCTAGCACAGATACGCAGTATTTT. It yields the protein CASRKVASSTDTQYF.

The rearrangement links TRBV21-1 to TRBJ1-5. TRBV21-1 represents a pseudogene. The CDR3 loop spans 19 amino acids. CDR3 residues: CASSKLPNSKDRSNQPQHF. CDR3 sequence (DNA): TGTGCCAGCAGCAAACTTCCCAACTCCAAGGACCGTAGCAATCAGCCCCAGCATTTT.

The gene calls are TRBV27 and TRBJ1-2; 7 positions agree with TRBD1. The V gene's germline CDR1 is MNHEY and CDR2 SMNVEV (reference sequence). With V trimmed by 6 bases and J by 3 bases, 7 bases remained unmatched. The CDR3 length is 14 residues. The chain's CDR3 is CASSQIDRDYGYTF. DNA for the CDR3: TGTGCCAGCAGCCAAATAGACAGGGACTATGGCTACACCTTC.

This clone was counted only a few times. The chain joins TRBV2 to TRBJ1-2, with D maybe TRBD1 (5 bases). This CDR3 has 12 amino acids. From germline, CDR1 is SNHLY and CDR2 FYNNEI. Deletions cut 5 bases from V and 4 bases from J, with 8 bases between. DNA of the CDR3: TGTGCCAGCAGTACCCAGGGCTATGGCTACACCTTC. Translated: CASSTQGYGYTF. The variable domain in full, completed from reference TRBV2 and TRBJ1-2, reads EPEVTQTPSHQVTQMGQEVILRCVPISNHLYFYWYRQILGQKVEFLVSFYNNEISEKSEIFDDQFSVERPDGSNFTLKIRSTKLEDSAMYFCASSTQGYGYTFGSGTRLTVV.

The chain carries TRBV28 and TRBJ2-7, with 8 bases aligning to TRBD2. Germline V gives CDR1 MDHEN, CDR2 SYDVKM. Unmatched junction bases numbered 12, after V lost 7 bases and J lost 1 base. This CDR3 comprises 16 residues. The CDR3 loop is CASTLTSGRGSYEQYF. The CDR3 DNA is TGTGCCAGCACGCTGACCAGCGGGAGAGGGTCCTACGAGCAGTACTTC.

This clone was found a few times. J is TRBJ2-7 and V is TRBV25-1, with 11 nucleotides matching TRBD1. This CDR3 contains 15 residues. Germline V gene sequence: CDR1 MGHDK, CDR2 SYGVNS. Trimming cost V 7 bases and J 6 bases; bases outside gene matches: 11. The CDR3 DNA reads TGTGCCAGCACCAGGGGAGGGACAGGGGGAGTCGAGCAGTACTTC. Its protein is CASTRGGTGGVEQYF.

This rearrangement joins TRBV27 to TRBJ1-6; D possibly corresponds to TRBD1 (5 bases). Trimming removed 6 bases at V and 9 bases at J, with 15 bases between. CDR1 is MNHEY and CDR2 is SMNVEV in the germline V gene (reference sequence). There are 14 residues in the CDR3. CDR3 residues: CASRGTLWGSPLHF. Here the CDR3 DNA reads TGTGCCAGCAGGGGGACCCTTTGGGGTTCACCCCTCCACTTT.

The rearrangement links TRBV2 to TRBJ1-2; possible D gene TRBD1, 5 bases. Germline assignment: CDR1 SNHLY and CDR2 FYNNEI. With 6 bases removed from V and 8 bases from J, the gap between germline ends came to 19 bases. The CDR3 extends over 14 amino acids. This chain's CDR3 is CASRLDRDGRGYTF. The CDR3 bases are TGTGCCAGCAGATTGGATAGGGACGGTCGCGGCTACACCTTC.

V and J are TRBV7-6 and TRBJ2-3; D may be TRBD2 (6 bases). Germline CDR1 SGHVS, CDR2 FNYEAQ. The CDR3 contains 15 residues. V lost 5 bases and J 6 bases, leaving 18 bases between the germline ends. CDR3 in DNA: TGTGCCAGCAGCCCACTCGGGACTCCTGGGGATACGCAGTATTTT. Translated: CASSPLGTPGDTQYF.

The J gene is TRBJ2-2, the V gene TRBV11-2; D is undetermined. The germline gives CDR1 SGHAT, CDR2 FQNNGV. Trimming took off 5 bases at V and 4 bases at J, with 5 bases between the two ends. CDR3 length: 12 residues. The CDR3 sequence: CASSRSTGELFF. CDR3 coding DNA: TGTGCCAGCAGCCGTAGCACCGGGGAGCTGTTTTTT.

This rearrangement joins TRBV4-1 to TRBJ1-1, with 10 bases identical to TRBD1. Germline V CDR1 and CDR2: MGHRA, YSYEKL. This CDR3 contains 15 residues. V shed 2 bases and J 4 bases; nucleotides not matched to a gene: 4. CDR3 DNA: TGCGCCAGCAGCCAACTTAGGACAGGGGGCACTGAAGCTTTCTTT. Translating gives CASSQLRTGGTEAFF.

This chain uses TRBV15 with TRBJ1-1, with D maybe TRBD1 (6 bases). The CDR3 is 13 amino acids. Germline V gene data show CDR1 as LNHNV and CDR2 as YYDKDF (reference sequence). V shed 1 base and J shed 11 bases, with 14 bases lying between them. The CDR3 region is CATSRGTASGAFF. CDR3 sequence (DNA): TGTGCCACCAGCAGAGGGACAGCGTCAGGGGCTTTCTTT. Full variable domain (missing parts from reference TRBV15 and TRBJ1-1): DAMVIQNPRYQVTQFGKPVTLSCSQTLNHNVMYWYQQKSSQAPKLLFHYYDKDFNNEADTPDNFQSRRPNTSFCFLDIRSPGLGDTAMYLCATSRGTASGAFFGQGTRLTVV.

The chain employs TRBV6-6 and TRBJ1-1; D is uncertain. Germline CDR1 MNHNY, CDR2 SVGAGI (reference sequence). The CDR3 has 14 amino acids. V was pared by 4 bases and J by 1 base, with 10 bases between. In nucleotides, the CDR3 is TGTGCCAGCAGTTTTGACACGTCGAACACTGAAGCTTTCTTT. It translates to CASSFDTSNTEAFF.

This clone has more than one count but fewer than ten. The chain carries TRBV5-6 and TRBJ1-3; no firm D call. V was trimmed by 4 bases and J by 0 bases, leaving 5 bases between them. The germline CDR1 and CDR2 sequences are SGHDT and YYEEEE. CDR3 size: 13 residues. CDR3 amino acids: CASSPNSGNTIYF. CDR3 bases: TGTGCCAGCAGCCCGAACTCTGGAAACACCATATATTTT.

The gene calls are TRBV11-1 and TRBJ2-1; 8 positions match TRBD1. The V segment lost 1 base and the J segment 8 bases; nucleotides outside the gene matches: 10. The V gene's germline CDR1 is SGHAT and CDR2 FQDESV (reference sequence). The CDR3 loop spans 16 amino acids. The DNA of the CDR3 is TGTGCCAGCAGCTTAGATTATTTGTCAGGGGGCTATGAGCAGTTCTTC. It yields the protein CASSLDYLSGGYEQFF. Full variable domain (rest looked up from reference TRBV11-1 and TRBJ2-1): EAEVAQSPRYKITEKSQAVAFWCDPISGHATLYWYRQILGQGPELLVQFQDESVVDDSQLPKDRFSAERLKGVDSTLKIQPAELGDSAMYLCASSLDYLSGGYEQFFGPGTRLTVL.

The V and J genes are TRBV6-1 and TRBJ2-2, with D perhaps matching TRBD2 (6 bases). Germline V gives CDR1 MNHNS, CDR2 SASEGT. The CDR3 covers 15 residues. Trimming cost V 6 bases and J 1 base, with 12 bases left between them. The DNA for the CDR3 is TGTGCCAGCAGGCCCTGGGGAGGGAACACCGGGGAGCTGTTTTTT. It specifies CASRPWGGNTGELFF.

V gene TRBV5-1 combines with J gene TRBJ2-7, with TRBD1 matching over 7 bases. V shed 5 bases and J 1 base; nucleotides not matched to a gene: 6. CDR3 size: 14 residues. The germline V gene has CDR1 SGHRS and CDR2 YFSETQ. The CDR3 nucleotides read TGCGCCAGCAGGGCCGGGACAGAGTCCTACGAGCAGTACTTC. Encoded protein: CASRAGTESYEQYF.

The rearrangement links TRBV6-1 to TRBJ1-5; D uncertain. CDR1 and CDR2 from the germline V gene are MNHNS and SASEGT. Trimming took off 2 bases at V and 5 bases at J, with 13 bases between the two ends. This CDR3 spans 15 amino acids. Here the CDR3 reads CASSESLHPHQPQHF. Written as DNA, the CDR3 is TGTGCCAGCAGTGAATCTCTGCATCCGCATCAGCCCCAGCATTTT.

This chain uses TRBV11-2 with TRBJ1-4; D uncertain. This CDR3 contains 15 residues. CDR1 is SGHAT, CDR2 FQNNGV, per germline. V was cut by 5 bases and J by 3 bases, with 13 bases left in between. The CDR3 bases are TGTGCCAGCAGCCCTTCTGGGAGACCTAATGAAAAACTGTTTTTT. As protein: CASSPSGRPNEKLFF.

The chain combines TRBV2 with TRBJ2-1, with D perhaps matching TRBD1 (5 bases). Germline lookup yields CDR1 SNHLY and CDR2 FYNNEI. V lost 7 bases, J lost 5 bases, and 15 bases lay in between. The CDR3 totals 14 residues. The CDR3 here is CASNPTSQDNEQFF. CDR3 coding DNA: TGTGCCAGCAACCCCACCTCACAGGACAATGAGCAGTTCTTC.